This T cell receptor beta chain is drawn from a study of control samples from healthy donors and cancer patients. Profiling relied on immunoSEQ multiplex PCR, and the TCRdb table lists in-frame clones only, not all of them. In the table there are approximately 70,000 clones, around four fifths of which are singletons. V was trimmed by 1 base and J by 1 base, leaving 5 bases between them. Germline CDR1 SGHAT, CDR2 FQNNGV. The CDR3 runs 13 residues. This clone was counted a single time. Distinct nucleotide sequences in the sample also encode this CDR3. Sequenced input: blood. The V gene is TRBV11-2, the J gene TRBJ2-7, with D unclear. This TCR derives from a man aged 50 to 60 in good health. CDR3 sequence (DNA): TGTGCCAGCAGCTTAGGGGCGTCCTACGAGCAGTACTTC. It codes for CASSLGASYEQYF.